This TCR beta chain was identified in a study of blood T cell repertoires in COVID-19. Study background: Donors in the United States, Italy and Spain gave samples during acute or convalescent COVID-19.

Participants reported their clinical history, and cohort assignment relied on those reports. Original processing methods: Reference gene primer amplification in the assay estimated nucleated cell counts. This table comes from immunoSEQ multiplex PCR, and its TCRdb copy is limited to in-frame clones, with some not included. V and J calls and clone size come straight from that table; D and trimming were deduced from the DNA. This table has about 350,000 clones, about 88% appearing once. The sequenced sample was PBMCs or T cells enriched from blood (not recorded which). This receptor was taken from a woman aged 25 to 39 who had recovered from COVID-19.

DNA for the CDR3: TGTGCCAGCAGCTTAGGGCTGAATAATTCACCCCTCCACTTT. Residues: CASSLGLNNSPLHF. This sequence joins TRBV7-3 and TRBJ1-6, with D uncertain. The germline CDR1 and CDR2 sequences are SGHTA and FQGTGA. This CDR3 has 14 residues. The V gene lost 2 bases and the J gene lost 5 bases, with 7 bases spanning the gap.